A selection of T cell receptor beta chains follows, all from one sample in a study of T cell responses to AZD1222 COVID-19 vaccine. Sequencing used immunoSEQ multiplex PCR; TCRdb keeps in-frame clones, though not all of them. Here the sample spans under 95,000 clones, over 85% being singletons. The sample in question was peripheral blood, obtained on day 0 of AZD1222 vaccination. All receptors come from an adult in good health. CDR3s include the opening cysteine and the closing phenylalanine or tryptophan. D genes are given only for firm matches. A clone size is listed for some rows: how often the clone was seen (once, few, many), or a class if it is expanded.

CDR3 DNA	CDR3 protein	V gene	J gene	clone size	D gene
TGTGCCAGTAGTATAGACTCTAGCGGGGGTAGGGGTGAGCAGTTCTTC	CASSIDSSGGRGEQFF	TRBV19	TRBJ2-1	NA	TRBD2
TGTGCCAGCAGCAACGGCAGCAGGAAAAAATGGACTGAAGCTTTCTTT	CASSNGSRKKWTEAFF	TRBV21-1	TRBJ1-1	NA	NA
TGCGCCAGCAGCACGGGGACAGACACAGATACGCAGTATTTT	CASSTGTDTDTQYF	TRBV5-1	TRBJ2-3	NA	TRBD1
TGTGCCAGTAGTAACAGGGTGTCTGAAGCTTTCTTT	CASSNRVSEAFF	TRBV19	TRBJ1-1	NA	NA
TGTGCCAGCAGTCCCAATTTAATCGGCACAGATACGCAGTATTTT	CASSPNLIGTDTQYF	TRBV6-2/TRBV6-3	TRBJ2-3	NA	NA
TGCGCCAGCAGCTTGGAGTATGACGAGCAGTACTTC	CASSLEYDEQYF	TRBV5-1	TRBJ2-7	NA	NA
TGTGCCACTAAAACCCCCACAGGGAAGATGGAAGCTTTCTTT	CATKTPTGKMEAFF	TRBV6-5	TRBJ1-1	NA	NA
TGCAGCGTGGATCGGGACAGAAGCTATGGCTACACCTTC	CSVDRDRSYGYTF	TRBV29-1	TRBJ1-2	NA	TRBD1
TGTGCCAGCAGCCAAGCTTTGACCTCGGAAAAACTGTTTTTT	CASSQALTSEKLFF	TRBV14	TRBJ1-4	NA	NA
TGCGCCAGCAGCCTGGACTTGGGGGCGCCGACTGAAGCTTTCTTT	CASSLDLGAPTEAFF	TRBV5-1	TRBJ1-1	NA	NA
TGTGCCACCAGCAGAGATAAAGGATCTGCTGGGGCGGCCACAGATACGCAGTATTTT	CATSRDKGSAGAATDTQYF	TRBV15	TRBJ2-3	NA	NA
TGTGCCAGCAGTGGGCGATCGAACACCGGGGAGCTGTTTTTT	CASSGRSNTGELFF	TRBV2	TRBJ2-2	once	NA
TGTGCCAGCAGCTTACGGCGACAGGGCTCCTACGAGCAGTACTTC	CASSLRRQGSYEQYF	TRBV5-4	TRBJ2-7	NA	TRBD1
TGTGCCAGCAGTCGGGAGGTTGGAAACACCATATATTTT	CASSREVGNTIYF	TRBV27	TRBJ1-3	once	NA
TGTGCCAGCAGTTTACGGGGACAGGGGGCTGGTGGAAACACCATATATTTT	CASSLRGQGAGGNTIYF	TRBV27	TRBJ1-3	NA	TRBD1
TGTGCCAGCAGCTTAGGGCAAAGAAGCAATCAGCCCCAGCATTTT	CASSLGQRSNQPQHF	TRBV7-2	TRBJ1-5	NA	NA
TGTGCCAGCAGCTTAGGACACGGTACTAGCACAGATACGCAGTATTTT	CASSLGHGTSTDTQYF	TRBV7-8	TRBJ2-3	once	NA
TGTGCCAGCAGCCCGGGCCCCCGCCATCTAAATCAGCCCCAGCATTTT	CASSPGPRHLNQPQHF	TRBV6-2/TRBV6-3	TRBJ1-5	NA	NA
TGCGCCAGCAGCTTTAGCGTCAGCTCCTACAATGAGCAGTTCTTC	CASSFSVSSYNEQFF	TRBV5-1	TRBJ2-1	NA	NA
TGCGCCAGCAGTTCCGGGACTAGACCCTACAATGAGCAGTTCTTC	CASSSGTRPYNEQFF	TRBV10-1	TRBJ2-1	NA	TRBD2
TGTGCCATCAGTGAGACGGGTGGGAGAGGTACCGGGGAGCTGTTTTTT	CAISETGGRGTGELFF	TRBV10-3	TRBJ2-2	NA	NA
TGTGCCAGCAGCTTAATAGACAGCCGCACAGATACGCAGTATTTT	CASSLIDSRTDTQYF	TRBV11-2	TRBJ2-3	once	NA
TGTGCCTGGAGTGTCGGGGCCATGAACACTGAAGCTTTCTTT	CAWSVGAMNTEAFF	TRBV30	TRBJ1-1	few	NA
TGTGCCAGCAGCTTAGGGACAGGGGCTAAGAACACTGAAGCTTTCTTT	CASSLGTGAKNTEAFF	TRBV5-6	TRBJ1-1	NA	TRBD1
TGCGCCAGCAGCCAGGATTTTGCCGGGGAGCTGTTTTTT	CASSQDFAGELFF	TRBV4-3	TRBJ2-2	once	NA
TGTGCCAGCAGTACCGGGACTGCCTTCTCCGAGCAGTACTTC	CASSTGTAFSEQYF	TRBV6-2/TRBV6-3	TRBJ2-7	NA	NA
TGCGCCAGCAGCATGGACAGAAATCAGCCCCAGCATTTT	CASSMDRNQPQHF	TRBV5-1	TRBJ1-5	NA	NA
TGTGCCAGCAGCCAAGGGAGGACTGAAGCTTTCTTT	CASSQGRTEAFF	TRBV7-2	TRBJ1-1	NA	NA
TGCGCCAGCAGCCGAAACAGGGGAGTAGCGGGAACCCAAGAGACCCAGTACTTC	CASSRNRGVAGTQETQYF	TRBV5-1	TRBJ2-5	NA	NA
TGTGCCAGCAGCCCCGTCCCGGGGGGCACAGATACGCAGTATTTT	CASSPVPGGTDTQYF	TRBV7-7	TRBJ2-3	NA	NA
TGCGCCAGTGGGGCAGGGGGCCTCGGCGAGCAGTACTTC	CASGAGGLGEQYF	TRBV5-1	TRBJ2-7	NA	TRBD1
TGTGCCAGCAGCTTAGATATCCAGGGGTCACCCTACAATGAGCAGTTCTTC	CASSLDIQGSPYNEQFF	TRBV11-3	TRBJ2-1	NA	NA
TGCGCCAGCAGTGACGGCCCTGCACAGGCCTACGAGCAGTACTTC	CASSDGPAQAYEQYF	TRBV10-2	TRBJ2-7	NA	NA
TGTGCCAGCAGTGAGGCCAGGGGGGGCAGGGAGCTGTTTTTT	CASSEARGGRELFF	TRBV2	TRBJ2-2	NA	NA
TGTGCCAGCAGCCTAAGACTAGCGGGAGAGGATGAGCAGTTCTTC	CASSLRLAGEDEQFF	TRBV7-2	TRBJ2-1	NA	TRBD2
TGTGCCAGCAGTCCACGGGCAGCAGAAGCTTTCTTT	CASSPRAAEAFF	TRBV12-3/TRBV12-4	TRBJ1-1	NA	NA
TGTGCCAGCAGCCGCCTGACGGCGGGCTCCTACAATGAGCAGTTCTTC	CASSRLTAGSYNEQFF	TRBV14	TRBJ2-1	NA	NA
TGTGCCTGGAGTATCAGAGAAAATTCACCCCTCCACTTT	CAWSIRENSPLHF	TRBV30	TRBJ1-6	NA	NA
TGTGCCTGGGGATCAGGGTCGGGTACGCAGTATTTT	CAWGSGSGTQYF	TRBV30	TRBJ2-3	NA	NA
TGTGCCAGCAGCGTAGATGCAGGGCTTAATTCACCCCTCCACTTT	CASSVDAGLNSPLHF	TRBV9	TRBJ1-6	NA	NA
TGCGCCAGCAGCTCCGGCGGCGGAAATTATAATTCACCCCTCCACTTT	CASSSGGGNYNSPLHF	TRBV5-1	TRBJ1-6	NA	NA
TGCGCCAGCAGCCAAATAGCTCAGTCTTCCTACGAGCAGTACTTC	CASSQIAQSSYEQYF	TRBV4-1	TRBJ2-7	NA	NA
TGTGCCAGCAGTGACTCGAGAACAGGCGCCTATGGCTACACCTTC	CASSDSRTGAYGYTF	TRBV6-4	TRBJ1-2	NA	NA
TGTGCCAGCAGTGAAGAATTAGGCCATACAGATACGCAGTATTTT	CASSEELGHTDTQYF	TRBV6-1	TRBJ2-3	NA	NA
TGTGCCTTTTTCCGGCGCAATGGGAATGAGCAGTTCTTC	CAFFRRNGNEQFF	TRBV30	TRBJ2-1	NA	NA
TGTGCCAGTCAAACAGGGGGCGTATCCTATAATTCACCCCTCCACTTT	CASQTGGVSYNSPLHF	TRBV2	TRBJ1-6	NA	TRBD1
TGCGCCAGCAGCCAAGATGGGACGGGGGGATTGGTAGAGACCCAGTACTTC	CASSQDGTGGLVETQYF	TRBV4-3	TRBJ2-5	NA	TRBD2
TGTGCCAGCAGCCTCCCCCCGCGGGCGAACACTGAAGCTTTCTTT	CASSLPPRANTEAFF	TRBV9	TRBJ1-1	NA	NA
TGTGCCAGCAGCAACTTTGACAGGGGGCTCCAGTCTAATGAAAAACTGTTTTTT	CASSNFDRGLQSNEKLFF	TRBV25-1	TRBJ1-4	NA	TRBD1
TGTGCCAGCAGGAATAATCAAGCTAACTATGGCTACACCTTC	CASRNNQANYGYTF	TRBV28	TRBJ1-2	NA	NA
TGTGCCAGTAGATTACAGGGGGCGAACACTGAAGCTTTCTTT	CASRLQGANTEAFF	TRBV19	TRBJ1-1	NA	TRBD1
TGTGCCAGCAGCTTTACAACTGAAGCTTTCTTT	CASSFTTEAFF	TRBV7-9	TRBJ1-1	NA	NA
TGTGCCAGCTCACGAGCGGGGGGCGCTCGCACCGGGGAGCTGTTTTTT	CASSRAGGARTGELFF	TRBV18	TRBJ2-2	NA	TRBD2
TGCGCCAGCAGCTTGGCAGGCAGCGATGGCTACACCTTC	CASSLAGSDGYTF	TRBV5-1	TRBJ1-2	NA	NA
TGTGCCAGCAGTTACTCGAGTTCAGGGCAAGAGACCCAGTACTTC	CASSYSSSGQETQYF	TRBV6-2/TRBV6-3	TRBJ2-5	NA	NA
TGTGCCACTGAAGGGGTCTCGGCCGAGCAGTACTTC	CATEGVSAEQYF	TRBV19	TRBJ2-7	NA	NA
TGTGCCAGCAGTTCTCTTATAATCAATGAGCAGTTCTTC	CASSSLIINEQFF	TRBV12-3/TRBV12-4	TRBJ2-1	NA	NA
TGCAGCGTTGATCGTATTAACTATGGCTACACCTTC	CSVDRINYGYTF	TRBV29-1	TRBJ1-2	NA	NA
TGTGCCAGCAGCTTAAGGACAGCCGCCTCCTACAATGAGCAGTTCTTC	CASSLRTAASYNEQFF	TRBV7-9	TRBJ2-1	NA	NA